These T cell receptor beta chains were read from a single sample in a study of cytomegalovirus exposure and HLA in healthy donors. Produced via immunoSEQ multiplex PCR; TCRdb's table is partial and in-frame only. This table has around 170,000 clones, over 75% appearing once. The sequencing sample was made of PBMCs. The receptors were sampled from a man aged 40-50 years in good health and CMV-seropositive. The CDR3 runs from the conserved cysteine through the conserved F or W. D genes are given only for firm matches. Clone size appears in some rows only: once, few, many, or a class for an expanded clone.

v_call	clone_size	j_call	d_call	cdr3_aa	cdr3_nt
TRBV6-6	NA	TRBJ1-2	TRBD1	CASRPEDRLFYGYTF	TGTGCCAGCAGGCCGGAGGACAGGCTTTTCTATGGCTACACCTTC
TRBV4-2	NA	TRBJ2-3	TRBD2	CASSQGAGGTYSTDTQYF	TGTGCCAGCAGCCAAGGAGCGGGGGGTACGTATAGCACAGATACGCAGTATTTT
TRBV9	NA	TRBJ2-7	NA	CASSVGTLNYEQYF	TGTGCCAGCAGCGTAGGGACATTAAACTACGAGCAGTACTTC
TRBV19	NA	TRBJ1-2	TRBD1	CASSMATGWGYTF	TGTGCCAGTAGTATGGCGACAGGGTGGGGCTACACCTTC
TRBV25-1	NA	TRBJ2-5	NA	CASDLGTSETQYF	TGTGCCAGCGACCTCGGGACATCAGAGACCCAGTACTTC
TRBV7-9	NA	TRBJ1-2	TRBD1	CASSLRTGANYGYTF	TGTGCCAGCAGCCTAAGGACAGGGGCTAACTATGGCTACACCTTC
TRBV14	NA	TRBJ2-2	NA	CASSRSGRANTGELFF	TGTGCCAGCAGTAGATCGGGCAGGGCGAACACCGGGGAGCTGTTTTTT
TRBV11-3	NA	TRBJ1-4	NA	CASSVRTGEKLFF	TGTGCCAGCAGCGTTCGAACAGGGGAAAAACTGTTTTTT
TRBV12-2	NA	TRBJ2-2	NA	CASRSGETGELFF	TGTGCAAGTCGCAGTGGAGAGACCGGGGAGCTGTTTTTT
TRBV28	NA	TRBJ2-1	TRBD2	CASSSWTSGVAQFF	TGTGCCAGCAGTTCTTGGACTAGCGGGGTTGCGCAGTTCTTC
TRBV10-3	NA	TRBJ1-5	NA	CAISGAGNQPQHF	TGTGCCATCAGTGGGGCCGGTAATCAGCCCCAGCATTTT
TRBV15	NA	TRBJ2-2	TRBD2	CATSGTTGRRGTGELFF	TGTGCCACCAGTGGGACTACAGGCCGACGAGGCACCGGGGAGCTGTTTTTT
TRBV6-4	once	TRBJ2-1	NA	CASSLGGNEQFF	TGTGCCAGCAGCCTAGGAGGCAATGAGCAGTTCTTC
TRBV15	NA	TRBJ1-4	TRBD1	CATSRDRGTNEKLFF	TGTGCCACCAGCAGGGACAGGGGAACTAATGAAAAACTGTTTTTT
TRBV9	few	TRBJ2-7	NA	CASSVGEGPYEQYF	TGTGCCAGCAGTGTGGGTGAGGGCCCCTACGAGCAGTACTTC
TRBV30	NA	TRBJ1-1	TRBD1	CAWYLGQGRAFF	TGTGCCTGGTACCTAGGACAGGGACGGGCTTTCTTT
TRBV27	NA	TRBJ2-3	TRBD2	CASSLGLAGGRTDTQYF	TGTGCCAGCAGTTTAGGACTAGCGGGGGGGCGGACAGATACGCAGTATTTT
TRBV25-1	few	TRBJ1-1	NA	CASSRGGVDTEAFF	TGTGCCAGCAGCAGGGGAGGGGTGGACACTGAAGCTTTCTTT
TRBV7-8	NA	TRBJ2-7	NA	CASSLGGGEPYEQYF	TGTGCCAGCAGCCTTGGTGGGGGCGAACCCTACGAGCAGTACTTC
TRBV5-5	NA	TRBJ2-7	TRBD1	CASSSQGAVTYEQYF	TGTGCCAGCAGTTCACAGGGGGCGGTGACCTACGAGCAGTACTTC
TRBV7-8	once	TRBJ1-1	NA	CASSLVSDSGTEAFF	TGTGCCAGCAGCTTAGTGTCAGACTCGGGCACTGAAGCTTTCTTT
TRBV7-9	few	TRBJ2-1	NA	CASRSDLLAPFF	TGTGCCAGCAGATCAGATCTCCTAGCGCCGTTCTTC
TRBV9	NA	TRBJ2-1	TRBD2	CASSSTTSGVGNEQFF	TGTGCCAGCAGCTCCACGACTAGCGGGGTGGGTAATGAGCAGTTCTTC
TRBV9	NA	TRBJ1-3	TRBD1	CASSVAGQGATSGNTIYF	TGTGCCAGCAGCGTAGCTGGGCAGGGGGCGACATCTGGAAACACCATATATTTT
TRBV9	NA	TRBJ2-7	NA	CASSVGQYYEQYF	TGTGCCAGCAGCGTAGGGCAGTACTACGAGCAGTACTTC
TRBV5-6	few	TRBJ2-2	TRBD1	CASSYGTAGELFF	TGTGCCAGCAGCTACGGGACAGCCGGGGAGCTGTTTTTT
TRBV7-2	NA	TRBJ2-7	TRBD2	CASSLGVTSRHGYSYEQYF	TGTGCCAGCAGCTTAGGGGTGACTAGCCGACACGGTTACTCCTACGAGCAGTACTTC